The 21 T cell receptor beta chains below come from one sample, sequenced in a study of T cell changes during pregnancy in multiple sclerosis. The data were produced by immunoSEQ multiplex PCR, yet TCRdb's version contains in-frame clones alone and is incomplete. The table records tens of thousands of clones, about 92% of them present only once. Here the sequenced sample was peripheral blood, taken in the second trimester of pregnancy. The receptors stem from a female donor in good health, enrolled as a control in a pregnancy study.

CDR3 nucleotides: TGTGCCAGTAGTATGAGGTCGGATTCCGGGGAGCTGTTTTTT. It codes for CASSMRSDSGELFF. J is TRBJ2-2 and V is TRBV19, with D unresolved. CDR3 size: 14 residues. Germline V CDR1 and CDR2: LNHDA, SQIVND (reference sequence). Trimming removed 3 bases from V and 6 bases from J, with 11 bases in between. The whole variable domain, filled in from reference TRBV19 and TRBJ2-2, reads DGGITQSPKYLFRKEGQNVTLSCEQNLNHDAMYWYRQDPGQGLRLIYYSQIVNDFQKGDIAEGYSVSREKKESFPLTVTSAQKNPTAFYLCASSMRSDSGELFFGEGSRLTVL.

The chain carries TRBV29-1 and TRBJ2-3; TRBD2 agrees at 8 bases. Germline V CDR1 and CDR2: SQVTM, ANQGSEA. V lost 3 bases to trimming and J lost 3 bases; unmatched junction nucleotides: 8. This CDR3 is 15 amino acids long. CDR3 nucleotide sequence: TGCAGCGTTGATAATCCCAGCGGGAGTACAGATACGCAGTATTTT. This translates into CSVDNPSGSTDTQYF.

The gene calls are TRBV6-4 and TRBJ1-2, with D perhaps TRBD1 (6 bases). The germline V gene has CDR1 MRHNA and CDR2 SNTAGT. CDR3 length: 13 amino acids. Trimming left V 8 bases short and J 5 bases short, with 15 bases between. The CDR3 sequence: CASSKETGYGYTF. The CDR3 bases are TGTGCCAGCTCGAAGGAGACAGGTTATGGCTACACCTTC.

The chain employs TRBV7-2 and TRBJ2-5; 7 positions match TRBD1. V lost 1 base and J lost 7; bases outside the gene matches: 12. CDR1 and CDR2 (germline): SGHTA, FQGNSA. The CDR3 contains 16 residues. CDR3 in amino acids: CASSLEGTALRATQYF. The CDR3 DNA reads as TGTGCCAGCAGCTTAGAGGGGACAGCCCTACGCGCGACCCAGTACTTC.

The chain recombines TRBV14 with TRBJ2-1; no firm D call. Trimming left V 4 bases short and J 0 bases short, with 13 bases between. This CDR3 is built from 16 residues. The germline CDR1 and CDR2 sequences are SGHDN and FVKESK. The CDR3, as DNA: TGTGCCAGCAGCCCCGGGTTTTTTAGCTCCTACAATGAGCAGTTCTTC. Its translation is CASSPGFFSSYNEQFF.

This clone was recorded once. The chain couples TRBV7-9 to TRBJ2-7, with D maybe TRBD1 (7 bases). This CDR3 is built from 12 residues. The germline CDR1 and CDR2 sequences are SEHNR and FQNEAQ (reference sequence). Trimming pared 6 bases from V and 3 bases from J, leaving 9 bases between. CDR3 amino acids: CASRRDSYEQYF. The CDR3, as DNA: TGTGCCAGCAGGCGGGACAGCTACGAGCAGTACTTC.

In its sample, this clone was seen once. The J gene is TRBJ2-5, the V gene TRBV5-4, with 10 positions matching TRBD2. Germline-derived CDR1 and CDR2 are SGHNT and YYREEE (reference sequence). Germline trimming cut 2 bases from V and 5 bases from J; bases unmatched to any gene: 9. The CDR3 is 16 amino acids. CDR3 protein: CASSLGTSGAGETQYF. CDR3 nucleotides: TGTGCCAGCAGCTTAGGAACTAGCGGGGCGGGGGAGACCCAGTACTTC.

The V and J genes are TRBV30 and TRBJ2-3; D gene unclear. Germline V gene data show CDR1 as GTSNPN and CDR2 as SVGIG (reference sequence). V was clipped by 0 bases and J by 7 bases, with 11 bases between them. This CDR3 comprises 13 residues. The CDR3 region has the DNA TGTGCCTGGAGTGTACGGCGCGGAAATACGCAGTATTTT. Its translation: CAWSVRRGNTQYF.

This sequence joins TRBV4-3 and TRBJ1-2, with TRBD1 matching over 8 bases. The CDR3 spans 17 residues. The germline V gene has CDR1 LGHNA and CDR2 YSLEER. J was trimmed by 4 bases and V by 0 bases; bases with no gene match: 10. CDR3 nucleotide sequence: TGCGCCAGCAGCCAAGATCCAGGTGGGACAGGCCCCTATGGCTACACCTTC. Protein product: CASSQDPGGTGPYGYTF.

V usage is TRBV11-3 and J usage is TRBJ2-1; 7 bases are shared with TRBD2. Germline CDR1 reads SGHNT; CDR2 reads YENEEA. The CDR3 loop spans 14 amino acids. The trim removed 5 bases at V and 1 base at J, leaving 2 bases unmatched. CDR3 DNA sequence: TGTGCCAGCAGCCCGGGACTATCCTACAATGAGCAGTTCTTC. Amino acids: CASSPGLSYNEQFF.

The chain has TRBV29-1 and TRBJ1-2, with D possibly TRBD1 on 6 matching bases. Germline V gives CDR1 SQVTM, CDR2 ANQGSEA. The CDR3 runs 13 residues. Trimming took 4 bases from V and 4 from J, leaving 13 bases between them. As DNA, the CDR3 is TGCAGCGTTGCCCAGACAGGAGTCTATGGCTACACCTTC. It is translated as CSVAQTGVYGYTF.

The V and J genes are TRBV14 and TRBJ1-4; perhaps TRBD1 as D (6 bases). This CDR3 region has 14 residues. Germline V gene data show CDR1 as SGHDN and CDR2 as FVKESK. V was shortened by 0 bases and J by 7 bases, with 9 bases between the two germline ends. Here the CDR3 DNA reads TGTGCCAGCAGCCAAGATTGGGGGCGTGAAAAACTGTTTTTT. Its translation: CASSQDWGREKLFF.

DNA for the CDR3: TGTGCCAGCAGCTTAATGGGAGCGGGAGCCTCCTACAATGAGCAGTTCTTC. It is translated as CASSLMGAGASYNEQFF. The chain joins TRBV7-8 to TRBJ2-1; the match to TRBD2 covers 8 bases. V lost 2 bases and J lost 0; bases outside the gene matches: 6. The germline V gene encodes CDR1 SGHVS and CDR2 FQNEAQ. The CDR3 length is 17 residues.

V gene TRBV27 combines with J gene TRBJ2-5; D may be TRBD2 (5 bases). This CDR3 has 14 residues. Germline-derived CDR1 and CDR2 are MNHEY and SMNVEV (reference sequence). The V and J ends lost 5 bases and 2 bases respectively, with 12 bases between them. The CDR3 DNA follows: TGTGCCAGCAGTCCTATAGCGTTGCAAGAGACCCAGTACTTC. It translates to CASSPIALQETQYF.

As concerns this clone: One end of the junction fails to match germline, which may point to a read error. V gene TRBV11-1 combines with J gene TRBJ2-5; 10 nucleotides line up with TRBD1. CDR3 length: 16 residues. Germline lookup yields CDR1 SGHAT and CDR2 FQDESV (reference sequence). The DNA for the CDR3 is TGTGCCAGCAGCCTAGCCGGGACAGGGGACTTGGAGACCCAGTACTTC. Translated: CASSLAGTGDLETQYF.

This chain joins TRBV9 and TRBJ2-1; 13 bases match TRBD2. This CDR3 spans 14 amino acids. The J segment lost 13 bases and the V segment lost 5 bases, leaving 9 bases of the junction unmatched. CDR1 and CDR2 (germline): SGDLS, YYNGEE. The CDR3 bases are TGTGCCAGCAGGGAAGGACTAGCGGGGGTCCCCCAGTTCTTC. This translates into CASREGLAGVPQFF.

This chain joins TRBV5-1 and TRBJ1-1, with 7 bases fitting TRBD1. This CDR3 is built from 15 residues. V shed 4 bases, J shed 6 bases, and the junction held 12 bases outside the gene matches. CDR1 is SGHRS and CDR2 is YFSETQ in the germline V gene. CDR3 in DNA: TGCGCCAGCAGCCGCACTCAGGGGGAAGGGGCTGAAGCTTTCTTT. It specifies CASSRTQGEGAEAFF.

V usage is TRBV30 and J usage is TRBJ1-5, with D perhaps TRBD1 (6 bases). The germline V gene has CDR1 GTSNPN and CDR2 SVGIG (reference sequence). The V gene lost 8 bases and the J gene lost 6 bases, with 14 bases spanning the gap. This CDR3 is built from 12 residues. The CDR3 DNA sequence: TGTGCCGCGGGGGGCGCGGGTCAGCCCCAGCATTTT. Amino acids: CAAGGAGQPQHF. The full variable domain, its missing parts supplied by reference TRBV30 and TRBJ1-5, is SQTIHQWPATLVQPVGSPLSLECTVEGTSNPNLYWYRQAAGRGLQLLFYSVGIGQISSEVPQNLSASRPQDRQFILSSKKLLLSDSGFYLCAAGGAGQPQHFGDGTRLSIL.

The rearrangement uses TRBV6-5 and TRBJ2-2, with D tentatively TRBD2 (5 bases). The V end lost 2 bases, the J end lost 7 bases, and 14 bases lay between the germline ends. The CDR3 extends over 15 amino acids. Germline CDR1 MNHEY, CDR2 SVGAGI. The CDR3 protein is CASSYPSRGDGELFF. The DNA of the CDR3 is TGTGCCAGCAGTTACCCCTCCCGGGGTGACGGGGAGCTGTTTTTT.

This rearrangement joins TRBV15 to TRBJ2-5, with D perhaps matching TRBD2 (5 bases). Germline V gives CDR1 LNHNV, CDR2 YYDKDF (reference sequence). Trimming stripped 0 bases from V and 5 bases from J, with 13 bases between. CDR3 length: 15 amino acids. CDR3 region: CATSRDRGRDETQYF. For the CDR3, the DNA is TGTGCCACCAGCAGAGATCGAGGGAGAGATGAGACCCAGTACTTC.

V is TRBV18 and J is TRBJ2-2; no clear D. Germline V lookup: CDR1 KGHSH, CDR2 LQKENI. Trimming took off 3 bases at V and 1 base at J, with 3 bases between the two ends. The CDR3 runs to 13 residues. The CDR3 sequence: CASSPMNTGELFF. CDR3 coding DNA: TGTGCCAGCTCACCTATGAACACCGGGGAGCTGTTTTTT.